The 27 T cell receptor beta chains presented below share a single source sample, sequenced in a study of T cells in Graves' hyperthyroidism and ophthalmopathy. The TCR beta CDR3 regions underwent amplification using RNA transcripts as the source. The HTBI primer set drove a first-round RT-PCR of the TCR CDR3. MiXCR, applied by TCRdb to the multiplex PCR reads, yields one record per CDR3 protein. The sample includes fewer than 650,000 distinct CDR3 sequences, more than 11% of them seen just once. Sequenced material: blood. These receptors were taken from a woman in her thirties with Graves' hyperthyroidism that later progressed to Graves' ophthalmopathy.

This clonotype has ten or more counts. The chain links TRBV13 to TRBJ2-1, with a tentative D call TRBD2 (6 bases). V dropped 5 bases and J dropped 4 bases, with 9 bases sitting between them. Germline CDR1 PRHDT, CDR2 FYEKMQ (reference sequence). The CDR3 extends over 13 amino acids. The CDR3 DNA sequence: TGTGCCAGCAGCCACGGGACTTACAATGAGCAGTTCTTC. It yields the protein CASSHGTYNEQFF.

This clonotype has at least ten counts. The V and J genes are TRBV5-1 and TRBJ2-7; D might be TRBD2 (5 bases). Germline V gene sequence: CDR1 SGHRS, CDR2 YFSETQ. The germline V and J ends were trimmed by 2 bases and 2 bases, with 11 bases remaining between them. This CDR3 is 14 amino acids long. The CDR3 nucleotides are TGCGCCAGCAGCTTCGGCGGGCGTACCTACGAGCAGTACTTC. Its protein is CASSFGGRTYEQYF. Full variable domain (rest looked up from reference TRBV5-1 and TRBJ2-7): KAGVTQTPRYLIKTRGQQVTLSCSPISGHRSVSWYQQTPGQGLQFLFEYFSETQRNKGNFPGRFSGRQFSNSRSEMNVSTLELGDSALYLCASSFGGRTYEQYFGPGTRLTVT.

This clonotype was observed many times. The chain employs TRBV2 and TRBJ1-5, with D possibly matching TRBD1 (6 bases). Per germline, CDR1 SNHLY and CDR2 FYNNEI. Between the trimmed V and J ends, which lost 2 bases and 0 bases, there was a span of 14 bases. The CDR3 consists of 17 residues. DNA for the CDR3: TGTGCCAGCAGTGAATGGGGACAACTATATAGCAATCAGCCCCAGCATTTT. It codes for CASSEWGQLYSNQPQHF.

The rearrangement links TRBV4-2 to TRBJ1-6, with unresolved D. The CDR3 totals 15 residues. The germline V gene encodes CDR1 LGHNA and CDR2 YNFKEQ. The V and J ends lost 3 bases and 6 bases respectively, with 12 bases between them. The DNA of the CDR3 is TGTGCCAGCAGCCAGGACGCCGCGGCTAATTCACCCCTCCACTTT. Encoded protein: CASSQDAAANSPLHF.

The chain is built from TRBV12-3 or TRBV12-4 and TRBJ2-2; D might be TRBD2 (5 bases). The CDR3 sequence is 13 residues long. V was pared by 3 bases and J by 7 bases, with 9 bases between. This CDR3 is CASSFTEGGELFF. The CDR3 DNA reads as TGTGCCAGCAGTTTTACTGAGGGCGGGGAGCTGTTTTTT.

The gene calls are TRBV12-3 or TRBV12-4 and TRBJ2-2; unclear D gene. Trimming took 5 bases from V and 10 from J, leaving 8 bases between them. This CDR3 has 11 residues. This chain's CDR3 is CASSPRTELFF. CDR3 DNA: TGTGCCAGCAGTCCTCGAACGGAGCTGTTTTTT.

CDR3 DNA: TGTGCCAGCAGTTACAATAGTAACAATGAGCAGTTCTTC. Translation: CASSYNSNNEQFF. The chain links TRBV6-2 or TRBV6-3 to TRBJ2-1; the D is unclear. CDR3 length: 13 amino acids. Trimming left V 2 bases short and J 5 bases short, with 7 bases between. Germline V gives CDR1 MNHEY, CDR2 SVGEGT.

This chain uses TRBV12-3 or TRBV12-4 with TRBJ2-1, with unresolved D. Between the trimmed V and J ends, which lost 6 bases and 2 bases, there was a span of 11 bases. CDR3 length equals 14 residues. The CDR3 nucleotides read TGTGCCAGCAGCCCTAGAACCCCCTACAATGAGCAGTTCTTC. Translating gives CASSPRTPYNEQFF.

This clonotype was counted at least ten times. This chain links TRBV7-2 with TRBJ1-6; no definite D call. Looked up from germline, CDR1 is SGHTA and CDR2 is FQGNSA. This CDR3 has 15 residues. Trimming pared 5 bases from V and 3 bases from J, leaving 11 bases between. The CDR3 loop reads CASSPQPDYNSPLHF. CDR3 nucleotide sequence: TGTGCCAGCAGCCCACAACCGGACTATAATTCACCCCTCCACTTT.

Only a few counts were recorded for this clonotype. A much larger clone is a single base away; this may be a read error. The V gene is TRBV20-1, the J gene TRBJ1-5, with TRBD1 as a possible D gene (5 bases). CDR1 and CDR2 from the germline V gene are DFQATT and SNEGSKA (reference sequence). The CDR3 totals 14 residues. The V and J ends lost 8 bases and 7 bases respectively, with 21 bases between them. CDR3 coding DNA: TGCAGTACTTATGCCAGGGAGGGGCGACAGCCCCAGCATTTT. It yields the protein CSTYAREGRQPQHF.

This clonotype has at least ten counts. This rearrangement joins TRBV2 to TRBJ1-5; tentative D call: TRBD1 (6 bases). The germline V and J ends were trimmed by 5 bases and 6 bases, with 17 bases remaining between them. CDR1 and CDR2 (germline): SNHLY, FYNNEI. This CDR3 is built from 15 residues. The CDR3 nucleotides are TGTGCCAGCAGTCGAGAAAGCAGGGGAGGTCAGCCCCAGCATTTT. It yields the protein CASSRESRGGQPQHF.

This clonotype was seen at least ten times. The V call is TRBV28, the J call TRBJ1-6; TRBD1 matches at 7 bases. After removal of 5 bases from V and 9 bases from J, the junction contained 10 bases not matched to a gene. The V gene's germline CDR1 is MDHEN and CDR2 SYDVKM. The CDR3 loop spans 15 amino acids. CDR3 residues: CASSPWTGEVSPLHF. The CDR3 DNA reads as TGTGCCAGCAGTCCCTGGACAGGCGAGGTTTCACCCCTCCACTTT. Using reference TRBV28 and TRBJ1-6 for the parts outside the CDR3, the full variable domain is DVKVTQSSRYLVKRTGEKVFLECVQDMDHENMFWYRQDPGLGLRLIYFSYDVKMKEKGDIPEGYSVSREKKERFSLILESASTNQTSMYLCASSPWTGEVSPLHFGNGTRLTVT.

This clonotype showed up many times. The genes are TRBV27 and TRBJ1-2; D gene uncertain. The length of the CDR3 is 14 residues. Trimming removed 4 bases from V and 4 bases from J, with 13 bases in between. Per germline, CDR1 MNHEY and CDR2 SMNVEV (reference sequence). Written as DNA, the CDR3 is TGTGCCAGCAGTTCACTCCTGGGGAGCTATGGCTACACCTTC. Protein sequence: CASSSLLGSYGYTF.

This clonotype occurred many times. The chain joins TRBV3-1 to TRBJ2-1, with TRBD2 identical over 12 bases. CDR1 LGHDT and CDR2 YNNKEL come from the germline V gene (reference sequence). The CDR3 runs 15 residues. V lost 6 bases, J lost 3 bases, and 3 bases stayed unmatched. The CDR3 loop is CASSSSGRVYNEQFF. The CDR3 bases are TGTGCCAGCAGTTCTAGCGGGAGGGTCTACAATGAGCAGTTCTTC.

The sample holds a few counts of this clonotype. This chain connects TRBV6-1 to TRBJ2-2; 8 positions match TRBD1. The trim removed 6 bases at V and 5 bases at J, leaving 8 bases unmatched. The germline V gene encodes CDR1 MNHNS and CDR2 SASEGT. This CDR3 contains 15 residues. This CDR3 reads CASRGGQGQTGELFF. In DNA, the CDR3 is TGTGCCAGCAGAGGTGGACAGGGTCAGACCGGGGAGCTGTTTTTT.

This clonotype was seen only a few times. The chain is built from TRBV7-6 and TRBJ2-7, with D tentatively TRBD1 or TRBD2 (5 bases each). The CDR3 spans 15 residues. Deletions cut 2 bases from V and 1 base from J, with 12 bases between. Germline V gene data show CDR1 as SGHVS and CDR2 as FNYEAQ. In DNA, the CDR3 is TGTGCCAGCAGCTTAAGCCAGGGACGGTCCTACGAGCAGTACTTC. This gives the protein CASSLSQGRSYEQYF.

In this sample, this clonotype turned up many times. The chain couples TRBV11-2 to TRBJ2-2; either TRBD1 or TRBD2 may fit D (5 bases each). The CDR3 extends over 16 amino acids. CDR1 SGHAT and CDR2 FQNNGV come from the germline V gene. V was pared by 5 bases and J by 0 bases, with 13 bases between. The CDR3 here is CASSREGSANTGELFF. The CDR3 DNA follows: TGTGCCAGCAGCCGTGAGGGGAGCGCGAACACCGGGGAGCTGTTTTTT.

This clonotype occurred a few times. The chain carries TRBV11-2 and TRBJ1-1; the D gene is possibly TRBD1 (5 bases). V shed 5 bases and J shed 2 bases, with 15 bases lying between them. The CDR3 is 15 residues long. CDR1 is SGHAT and CDR2 is FQNNGV in the germline V gene. For the CDR3, the DNA is TGTGCCAGCAGCAAGTGGGACGGTGCCAACACTGAAGCTTTCTTT. Protein product: CASSKWDGANTEAFF. Looking up the rest from reference TRBV11-2 and TRBJ1-1 gives the full variable domain: EAGVAQSPRYKIIEKRQSVAFWCNPISGHATLYWYQQILGQGPKLLIQFQNNGVVDDSQLPKDRFSAERLKGVDSTLKIQPAKLEDSAVYLCASSKWDGANTEAFFGQGTRLTVV.

In its sample, this clonotype was seen many times. V is TRBV24-1 and J is TRBJ2-1; D assignment may be TRBD1 or TRBD2 (7 bases each). The CDR3 spans 20 residues. Germline assignment: CDR1 KGHDR and CDR2 SFDVKD. Trimming removed 5 bases at V and 2 bases at J, with 27 bases between. CDR3 sequence (DNA): TGTGCCACCAGTGGGGTGCTTGGACAGGTAGCGGGCGATACCTACAATGAGCAGTTCTTC. As protein: CATSGVLGQVAGDTYNEQFF.

This clonotype was counted many times. The chain links TRBV6-1 to TRBJ2-7, with TRBD2 matching over 7 bases. Germline V gene sequence: CDR1 MNHNS, CDR2 SASEGT. The ends lost 8 bases at V and 2 bases at J; junction bases unmatched: 12. CDR3 length equals 15 residues. This chain's CDR3 is CASAKAGDNTYEQYF. DNA for the CDR3: TGTGCCAGCGCCAAGGCGGGAGATAACACCTACGAGCAGTACTTC.

This clonotype was seen ten or more times. The gene calls are TRBV7-2 and TRBJ2-7; a possible D gene is TRBD1 (5 bases). V shed 5 bases and J shed 5 bases, with 19 bases lying between them. The CDR3 is 15 residues long. Germline CDR1 SGHTA, CDR2 FQGNSA. The CDR3 DNA sequence: TGTGCCAGCAGCCCATCCTTTACAGGATACCACGAGCAGTACTTC. Protein product: CASSPSFTGYHEQYF.

This clonotype was seen at least ten times. V usage is TRBV18 and J usage is TRBJ2-7; the D call may be TRBD1 or TRBD2 (6 bases each). The CDR3 spans 14 residues. CDR1 and CDR2 from the germline V gene are KGHSH and LQKENI. V lost 3 bases and J 2 bases, leaving 11 bases between the germline ends. CDR3 sequence reads: CASSPRGQPYEQYF. CDR3 DNA: TGTGCCAGCTCACCCCGGGGGCAACCCTACGAGCAGTACTTC. The full variable domain, rest sourced from reference TRBV18 and TRBJ2-7, is NAGVMQNPRHLVRRRGQEARLRCSPMKGHSHVYWYRQLPEEGLKFMVYLQKENIIDESGMPKERFSAEFPKEGPSILRIQQVVRGDSAAYFCASSPRGQPYEQYFGPGTRLTVT.

This clonotype was counted at least ten times. This chain connects TRBV27 to TRBJ1-6; TRBD1 matches 8 bases. Germline values: CDR1 MNHEY, CDR2 SMNVEV (reference sequence). After removal of 5 bases from V and 4 bases from J, the junction contained 16 bases not matched to a gene. This CDR3 contains 19 residues. The CDR3 spells CASSPKDREGAGYNSPLHF. DNA for the CDR3: TGTGCCAGCAGTCCTAAGGACAGGGAGGGAGCAGGGTATAATTCACCCCTCCACTTT.

This clonotype came up many times. The rearrangement links TRBV29-1 to TRBJ1-1, with D possibly being TRBD1 (5 bases). Trimming removed 4 bases at V and 0 bases at J, with 18 bases between. The germline V gene has CDR1 SQVTM and CDR2 ANQGSEA. CDR3 size: 16 residues. CDR3 sequence: CSVASGTTSMNTEAFF. The DNA of the CDR3 is TGCAGCGTTGCTTCCGGGACTACGTCTATGAACACTGAAGCTTTCTTT.

This clonotype was picked up many times. CDR3 in DNA: TGTGCCAGCAGTTACTCGGTCTCCAGCGGGAGGGCCCATTACAATGAGCAGTTCTTC. This codes for CASSYSVSSGRAHYNEQFF. The V gene is TRBV6-2 or TRBV6-3, the J gene TRBJ2-1, with 10 nucleotides matching TRBD2. The V and J ends lost 0 bases and 4 bases, in that order; junction bases with no gene match: 12. The germline V gene encodes CDR1 MNHEY and CDR2 SVGEGT. This CDR3 region has 19 residues.

This clonotype was seen only a few times. The chain uses TRBV28 and TRBJ2-7; the D gene is possibly TRBD2 (5 bases). Per the germline V gene, CDR1 is MDHEN and CDR2 is SYDVKM. Trimming cost V 5 bases and J 2 bases, with 7 bases left between them. There are 12 residues in the CDR3. CDR3 in DNA: TGTGCCAGCAGTGGACTCCCCTACGAGCAGTACTTC. It codes for CASSGLPYEQYF.

This clonotype was counted many times. V usage is TRBV5-5 and J usage is TRBJ1-5; TRBD1 agrees at 10 bases. CDR3 size: 16 residues. Germline V lookup: CDR1 SGHKS, CDR2 YYEKEE (reference sequence). Trimming cost V 2 bases and J 3 bases; bases outside gene matches: 5. CDR3 in DNA: TGTGCCAGCAGCTTCGGGACAGGGGCCCCCAATCAGCCCCAGCATTTT. Residues: CASSFGTGAPNQPQHF.